This T cell receptor beta chain was retrieved from a study of T-cell reconstitution after alpha-beta-depleted transplantation in children. Molecular barcoding with unique molecular identifiers was used for the TCRbeta library. TCRdb passed the PCR reads through MiXCR, listing each CDR3 protein once. This sample has about 980,000 distinct CDR3 sequences; roughly 31% occur once, and the top ten carry 25% to 35%. CDR3 length: 15 amino acids. The V end was cut by 2 bases, the J end by 4 bases, with 12 bases between. This chain links TRBV12-3 or TRBV12-4 with TRBJ1-5; D is ambiguous. This receptor was identified in a boy in the first two years of life who had a stem cell transplant for SCID, so the T cells may come from the graft donor. Source: PBMCs, mostly from graft donor cells, taken 360 days after TCRalphabeta/CD19-depleted stem cell transplant. The CDR3 region has the DNA TGTGCCAGCAGTTTAAGTGTGAGGGATAATCAGCCCCAGCATTTT. This translates into CASSLSVRDNQPQHF.